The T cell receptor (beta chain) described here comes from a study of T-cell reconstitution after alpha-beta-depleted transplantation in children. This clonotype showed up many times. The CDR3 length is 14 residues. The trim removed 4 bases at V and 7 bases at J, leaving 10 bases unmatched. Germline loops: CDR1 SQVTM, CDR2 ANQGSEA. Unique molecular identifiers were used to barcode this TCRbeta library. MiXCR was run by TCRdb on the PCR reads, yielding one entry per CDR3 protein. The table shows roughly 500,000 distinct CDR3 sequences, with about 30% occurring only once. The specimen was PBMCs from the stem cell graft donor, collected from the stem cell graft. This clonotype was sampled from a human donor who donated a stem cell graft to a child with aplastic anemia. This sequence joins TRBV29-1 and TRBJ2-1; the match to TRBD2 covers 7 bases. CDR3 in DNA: TGCAGCGTTGTACCCGGCGGGAGAGGGAATGAGCAGTTCTTC. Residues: CSVVPGGRGNEQFF.